This paragraph covers one T cell receptor beta chain sequence. As yet, its antigen is unknown. 13 Jbeta primers and 60 Vbeta primers were used for the PCR. Using immunoSEQ multiplex PCR, the repertoire was profiled, and TCRdb retains in-frame clones only, with some absent. Of about 200,000 clones in the sample, about 85% are singletons; the top ten hold approximately 0.4%. The source of the sample is a study of cytomegalovirus exposure and HLA in healthy donors. Study information: Out of 150 million to 200 million T cells, an earlier analysis found roughly 110 million unique TCR beta sequences in total. Study-wide results and caveats: Among TCR beta chains, those listed as cytomegalovirus-associated numbered fewer than 200. Later work associated roughly 17,000 TCR beta sequences with HLA alleles at 0.05 false discovery rate.

Germline values: CDR1 SGHRS, CDR2 YFSETQ. J gave up 3 bases and V 1 base, and 4 bases lay outside the gene matches. CDR3 length: 16 amino acids. Sample: PBMCs. The chain has TRBV5-1 and TRBJ2-2; TRBD2 matches at 9 bases. The receptor comes from a male donor in good health and CMV-seropositive. CDR3: CASSLSSGGHTGELFF. The CDR3, as DNA: TGCGCCAGCAGCTTGAGTAGCGGGGGCCACACCGGGGAGCTGTTTTTT.